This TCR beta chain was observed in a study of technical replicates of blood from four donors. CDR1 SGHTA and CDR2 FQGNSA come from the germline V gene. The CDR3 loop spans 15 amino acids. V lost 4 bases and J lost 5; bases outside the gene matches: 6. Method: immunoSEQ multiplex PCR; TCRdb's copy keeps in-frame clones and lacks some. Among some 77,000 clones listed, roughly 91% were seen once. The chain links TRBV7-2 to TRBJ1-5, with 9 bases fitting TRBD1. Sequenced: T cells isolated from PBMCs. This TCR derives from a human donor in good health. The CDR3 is CASSYHRGHDQPQHF. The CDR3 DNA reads TGTGCCAGCAGCTATCACAGGGGGCACGATCAGCCCCAGCATTTT. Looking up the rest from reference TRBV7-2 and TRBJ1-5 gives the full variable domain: GAGVSQSPSNKVTEKGKDVELRCDPISGHTALYWYRQSLGQGLEFLIYFQGNSAPDKSGLPSDRFSAERTGGSVSTLTIQRTQQEDSAVYLCASSYHRGHDQPQHFGDGTRLSIL.